These 18 T cell receptor beta chains originate from one sample sequenced in a study of early T cells in non-severe SARS-CoV-2 infection. One entry per CDR3 protein results from TCRdb running MiXCR on the 5' RACE reads. Of about 64,000 distinct CDR3 sequences in the sample, around 21% are singletons; the top ten hold 16%. Sequenced material: whole blood, taken at baseline. These receptors were taken from an adult who was a healthcare worker with PCR-confirmed SARS-CoV-2 infection or an uninfected control (not recorded which).

The CDR3: CSARDARRITEAFF. The CDR3 coding sequence is TGCAGTGCTAGAGACGCCAGGCGGATTACTGAAGCTTTCTTT. The chain combines TRBV20-1 with TRBJ1-1; D not certain. This CDR3 is built from 14 residues. Trimming left V 0 bases short and J 5 bases short, with 13 bases between. CDR1 is DFQATT and CDR2 is SNEGSKA in the germline V gene (reference sequence).

V gene TRBV5-1 combines with J gene TRBJ1-1; no clear D. Germline V gene sequence: CDR1 SGHRS, CDR2 YFSETQ. This CDR3 region has 13 residues. V dropped 4 bases and J dropped 1 base, with 8 bases sitting between them. The CDR3: CASSLQRNTEAFF. The DNA of the CDR3 is TGCGCCAGCAGCCTGCAAAGGAACACTGAAGCTTTCTTT.

This clonotype showed up just a few times. V usage is TRBV4-1 and J usage is TRBJ2-2; D perhaps matches TRBD1 (6 bases). CDR1 is MGHRA, CDR2 YSYEKL, per germline. CDR3 length: 15 residues. V was cut by 3 bases and J by 6 bases, with 14 bases left in between. Here the CDR3 reads CASSQGRGFAGELFF. CDR3 sequence (DNA): TGCGCCAGCAGCCAGGGAAGGGGGTTCGCCGGGGAGCTGTTTTTT.

This clonotype was counted ten times or more. The chain links TRBV30 to TRBJ1-1, with D hard to call. Germline loops: CDR1 GTSNPN, CDR2 SVGIG (reference sequence). The CDR3 contains 12 residues. The V end was cut by 3 bases, the J end by 1 base, with 6 bases between. The CDR3 nucleotides read TGTGCCTGGAGAAAGGGGAACACTGAAGCTTTCTTT. It is translated as CAWRKGNTEAFF.

The chain recombines TRBV6-6 with TRBJ1-3; D unclear. Germline V CDR1 and CDR2: MNHNY, SVGAGI (reference sequence). The CDR3 totals 15 residues. V shed 7 bases and J shed 0 bases, with 13 bases lying between them. DNA for the CDR3: TGTGCCAGCACCCGTTTCGGGTACTCTGGAAACACCATATATTTT. Amino acids: CASTRFGYSGNTIYF.

This clonotype occurred a few times. The J gene is TRBJ2-2, the V gene TRBV7-9; D is undetermined. This CDR3 comprises 15 residues. Trimming stripped 4 bases from V and 0 bases from J, with 9 bases between. Germline loops: CDR1 SEHNR, CDR2 FQNEAQ (reference sequence). The CDR3 sequence: CASSWRDANTGELFF. The CDR3 nucleotides are TGTGCCAGCAGCTGGAGAGACGCGAACACCGGGGAGCTGTTTTTT. The full variable domain, rest sourced from reference TRBV7-9 and TRBJ2-2, is DTGVSQNPRHKITKRGQNVTFRCDPISEHNRLYWYRQTLGQGPEFLTYFQNEAQLEKSRLLSDRFSAERPKGSFSTLEIQRTEQGDSAMYLCASSWRDANTGELFFGEGSRLTVL.

The CDR3 sequence: CASSIGGGTGGNQPQHF. CDR3 coding DNA: TGTGCCAGTAGTATAGGTGGTGGGACAGGAGGAAATCAGCCCCAGCATTTT. The V gene is TRBV19, the J gene TRBJ1-5; TRBD1 agrees at 8 bases. The CDR3 is 17 residues long. Per germline, CDR1 LNHDA and CDR2 SQIVND (reference sequence). The trim removed 1 base at V and 4 bases at J, leaving 9 bases unmatched.

In this sample, this clonotype turned up a few times. DNA for the CDR3: TGCAGTGCATTGACTAGCGGGGAGGAGGAGACCCAGTACTTC. It codes for CSALTSGEEETQYF. The V and J genes are TRBV20-1 and TRBJ2-5; 11 bases map to TRBD2. The CDR3 consists of 14 residues. The junction had 8 bases not matched to a gene; V was cut back by 6 bases and J by 5 bases. Per germline, CDR1 DFQATT and CDR2 SNEGSKA (reference sequence).

This clonotype showed up just a few times. V usage is TRBV7-8 and J usage is TRBJ2-5; D not resolved. The CDR3 spans 13 residues. Germline assignment: CDR1 SGHVS and CDR2 FQNEAQ. V was clipped by 8 bases and J by 2 bases, with 12 bases between them. The chain's CDR3 is CASGRVSQETQYF. The CDR3 DNA follows: TGTGCCAGCGGTCGGGTCTCACAAGAGACCCAGTACTTC. Based on the CDR3 plus reference TRBV7-8 and TRBJ2-5, the full variable domain is GAGVSQSPRYKVAKRGQDVALRCDPISGHVSLFWYQQALGQGPEFLTYFQNEAQLDKSGLPSDRFFAERPEGSVSTLKIQRTQQEDSAVYLCASGRVSQETQYFGPGTRLLVL.

This clonotype was seen at least ten times. The V and J genes are TRBV2 and TRBJ1-2, with no clear D. Germline lookup yields CDR1 SNHLY and CDR2 FYNNEI. This CDR3 spans 13 amino acids. The germline V and J ends were trimmed by 6 bases and 8 bases, with 16 bases remaining between them. CDR3 nucleotides: TGTGCCAGCAGGAGGACGGCGGAGGAAGGCTACACCTTC. Translated: CASRRTAEEGYTF. The full variable domain, rest sourced from reference TRBV2 and TRBJ1-2, is EPEVTQTPSHQVTQMGQEVILRCVPISNHLYFYWYRQILGQKVEFLVSFYNNEISEKSEIFDDQFSVERPDGSNFTLKIRSTKLEDSAMYFCASRRTAEEGYTFGSGTRLTVV.

This clonotype was seen more than once but under ten times. The chain recombines TRBV6-2 or TRBV6-3 with TRBJ2-2; D may be TRBD2 (6 bases). V was clipped by 2 bases and J by 7 bases, with 8 bases between them. Germline assignment: CDR1 MNHEY and CDR2 SVGEGT. This CDR3 spans 13 amino acids. The CDR3 region is CASSYLGGGELFF. The CDR3 DNA reads as TGTGCCAGCAGTTACCTGGGAGGCGGGGAGCTGTTTTTT.

V is TRBV12-3 or TRBV12-4 and J is TRBJ2-3, with TRBD1 matching over 9 bases. The CDR3 totals 14 residues. The ends lost 5 bases at V and 6 bases at J; junction bases unmatched: 6. CDR3: CASSPRTGEDTQYF. CDR3 nucleotides: TGTGCCAGCAGTCCCAGGACAGGGGAGGATACGCAGTATTTT.

There are a few counts of this clonotype. The V call is TRBV3-1, the J call TRBJ2-6, with D unresolved. The CDR3 length is 13 residues. Germline V gene sequence: CDR1 LGHDT, CDR2 YNNKEL (reference sequence). The germline V and J ends were trimmed by 4 bases and 5 bases, with 6 bases remaining between them. The chain's CDR3 is CASSLLRANVLTF. CDR3 DNA: TGTGCCAGCAGCCTCTTGAGGGCCAACGTCCTGACTTTC.

This clonotype was seen only a few times. The rearrangement joins TRBV6-1 to TRBJ2-5, with a tentative D call TRBD1 (6 bases). The CDR3 loop spans 15 amino acids. Deletions cut 4 bases from V and 5 bases from J, with 17 bases between. Germline V CDR1 and CDR2: MNHNS, SASEGT. The chain's CDR3 is CASSGAGALIETQYF. CDR3 bases: TGTGCCAGCAGTGGGGCAGGGGCCCTCATCGAGACCCAGTACTTC.

V and J are TRBV3-1 and TRBJ2-1; D unresolved. Germline assignment: CDR1 LGHDT and CDR2 YNNKEL (reference sequence). Trimming left V 3 bases short and J 0 bases short, with 6 bases between. The CDR3 runs to 14 residues. The CDR3 DNA reads TGTGCCAGCAGCCAGAGAGGCTCCTACAATGAGCAGTTCTTC. It specifies CASSQRGSYNEQFF.

This clonotype showed up just a few times. The V and J genes are TRBV12-3 or TRBV12-4 and TRBJ1-3, with no clear D. The CDR3 extends over 12 amino acids. V gave up 3 bases and J gave up 6 bases, with 6 bases separating them. CDR3 DNA: TGTGCCAGCAGTTTGTCGGAAAACACCATATATTTT. This encodes CASSLSENTIYF.

This clonotype was counted a few times. V usage is TRBV12-5 and J usage is TRBJ2-1; D gene uncertain. The length of the CDR3 is 12 residues. CDR1 is LGHNT and CDR2 is FRNRAP in the germline V gene. With 6 bases removed from V and 4 bases from J, the gap between germline ends came to 7 bases. For the CDR3, the DNA is TGTGCTAGTGGCCTGGGGTACAATGAGCAGTTCTTC. It yields the protein CASGLGYNEQFF.

The chain joins TRBV5-1 to TRBJ1-1; D is unresolved. The CDR3 length is 15 residues. V was cut by 0 bases and J by 1 base, with 10 bases left in between. CDR1 SGHRS and CDR2 YFSETQ come from the germline V gene. Written as DNA, the CDR3 is TGCGCCAGCAGCTTGGGTGAGCCCGCGAACACTGAAGCTTTCTTT. Translating gives CASSLGEPANTEAFF.